These T cell receptor beta chains were read from a single sample in a study of blood T cell repertoires in COVID-19. Here immunoSEQ multiplex PCR was the method, and the copy in TCRdb shows in-frame clones only, minus some. The table lists some 18,000 clones, almost 90% of them singletons, with approximately 12% in the top ten. Sequenced material: peripheral blood. These receptor sequences come from a human donor in a cohort sampled during active COVID-19. The CDR3 runs from the conserved cysteine through the conserved F or W. D genes are given only for firm matches. The listing skips clone size in some rows; elsewhere it reads once, few, many or a size class.

TRBJ1-5,TRBV30,15,.,.,CAWSVRLGSNQPQHF,TGTGCCTGGAGTGTAAGGCTCGGGAGCAATCAGCCCCAGCATTTT
TRBJ2-5,TRBV10-3,16,.,.,CAISESSGEIQETQYF,TGTGCCATCAGTGAGTCGAGCGGAGAAATCCAAGAGACCCAGTACTTC
TRBJ1-6,TRBV14,15,few,.,CASSQGGGPYSPLHF,TGTGCCAGCAGCCAAGGCGGCGGGCCGTATTCACCCCTCCACTTT
TRBJ2-5,TRBV7-2,15,.,TRBD1,CASSQNQGARETQYF,TGTGCCAGCAGCCAAAATCAGGGGGCGCGGGAGACCCAGTACTTC
TRBJ1-2,TRBV5-6,16,.,TRBD1,CASSLALGRGDYGYTF,TGTGCCAGCAGCTTGGCCTTGGGCAGGGGGGACTATGGCTACACCTTC
TRBJ2-7,TRBV11-2,17,.,TRBD2,CASSFFPRTRFGYEQYF,TGTGCCAGCAGCTTCTTTCCCAGGACTAGGTTCGGCTACGAGCAGTACTTC
TRBJ2-5,TRBV7-8,16,.,TRBD2,CASSFQSGGPQETQYF,TGTGCCAGCAGCTTTCAGAGCGGGGGCCCCCAAGAGACCCAGTACTTC
TRBJ2-3,TRBV5-8,16,once,TRBD1,CASSRWKQGGTDTQYF,TGTGCCAGCAGCCGATGGAAACAGGGGGGCACAGATACGCAGTATTTT
TRBJ1-1,TRBV3-1/TRBV3-2,16,.,TRBD1,CASSQGTTGVNTEAFF,TGTGCCAGCAGCCAAGGAACCACAGGGGTAAACACTGAAGCTTTCTTT
TRBJ1-2,TRBV9,14,.,TRBD1,CASSVDRGIYGYTF,TGTGCCAGCAGCGTTGACAGGGGGATTTATGGCTACACCTTC
TRBJ1-1,TRBV19,12,.,.,CASKPGNTEAFF,TGTGCCAGTAAACCGGGGAACACTGAAGCTTTCTTT
TRBJ1-1,TRBV30,11,.,.,CAWTGDTEAFF,TGTGCCTGGACAGGGGACACTGAAGCTTTCTTT
TRBJ1-3,TRBV5-1,14,.,.,CASSLAEARGTIYF,TGCGCCAGCAGCTTGGCGGAGGCTCGGGGCACCATATATTTT
TRBJ2-2,TRBV5-4,12,.,.,CASSYGAGELFF,TGTGCCAGCAGCTACGGGGCCGGGGAGCTGTTTTTT
TRBJ1-5,TRBV7-8,17,.,.,CASSFRRLTGSNQPQHF,TGTGCCAGCAGCTTCAGAAGGTTGACAGGATCCAATCAGCCCCAGCATTTT
TRBJ2-7,TRBV3-1/TRBV3-2,16,.,TRBD2,CASSRSGTSGGAEQYF,TGTGCCAGCAGCCGCAGTGGGACTAGCGGGGGGGCCGAGCAGTACTTC
TRBJ2-2,TRBV3-1/TRBV3-2,16,.,.,CASSLLFTANTGELFF,TGTGCCAGCAGCCTCCTGTTTACAGCGAACACCGGGGAGCTGTTTTTT
TRBJ1-1,TRBV2,17,.,TRBD1,CASSQWGQGGPNTEAFF,TGTGCCAGCAGTCAATGGGGACAGGGAGGCCCGAACACTGAAGCTTTCTTT
TRBJ1-6,TRBV7-2,14,.,.,CASSLGQTNSPLHF,TGTGCCAGCAGCCTTGGACAGACCAATTCACCCCTCCACTTT
TRBJ2-2,TRBV27,13,.,TRBD1,CASGRTGPGELFF,TGTGCCAGCGGGAGGACAGGGCCCGGGGAGCTGTTTTTT
TRBJ2-5,TRBV7-3,16,.,.,CASSLGDSPSGETQYF,TGTGCCAGCAGCTTAGGCGACTCGCCGTCGGGGGAGACCCAGTACTTC
TRBJ2-3,TRBV18,15,few,TRBD2,CASSPLAGRPDTQYF,TGTGCCAGCTCACCACTAGCGGGGAGACCAGATACGCAGTATTTT
TRBJ2-5,TRBV6-6,14,.,.,CASSQEGGEETQYF,TGTGCCAGCAGTCAGGAGGGGGGGGAAGAGACCCAGTACTTC